This T cell receptor beta chain appears in the sequencing data of a study of CD8 T cells in ankylosing spondylitis. Findings and limits, study-wide: Significant enrichment of disease-linked clones was reported in matched ankylosing spondylitis synovial fluid. Ankylosing spondylitis blood seemed to carry a telltale TCR beta motif made of under 10 highly homologous variants.

Scientists made TCR beta libraries using quantitative 5'-RACE with molecular barcodes. TCRdb re-called the 5' RACE reads with MiXCR, one entry per CDR3 protein. The data hold approximately 540,000 distinct CDR3 sequences, with roughly 12% observed a single time. CDR3 length equals 16 residues. V lost 3 bases to trimming and J lost 3 bases, with 18 bases between them. CDR1 is DFQATT, CDR2 SNEGSKA, per germline (reference sequence). Worth noting for this clonotype: The target antigen is unknown.

Material for sequencing was blood, either unsorted or a sorted T cell fraction (not recorded which). The V call is TRBV20-1, the J call TRBJ2-1, with D maybe TRBD2 (5 bases). The sequence came from a male donor with ankylosing spondylitis. DNA of the CDR3: TGCAGTGCTAGCCCCGACTACCCCTCGCTCTACAATGAGCAGTTCTTC. Encoded protein: CSASPDYPSLYNEQFF.